The clone carrying this TCR beta chain was detected a few times. This sample stems from a study of blood T cell repertoires in COVID-19. Study at large: Whether acute or convalescent, the COVID-19 samples came from the United States, Italy and Spain.

Original processing notes: Estimation of nucleated cell counts was performed using reference gene primer amplification. TCRdb's table, derived via immunoSEQ multiplex PCR, lists solely in-frame clones and lacks some. The DNA gave D and trimming, while V, J and clone size come from that table. This table holds some 240,000 clones, 84% found once. The CDR3 consists of 15 residues. From germline, CDR1 is SGHAT and CDR2 FQNNGV. V lost 5 bases and J lost 1; bases outside the gene matches: 7. V gene TRBV11-2 combines with J gene TRBJ1-1; 7 bases match TRBD1. The sequence derives from a woman between 40 and 55 years old who had recovered from COVID-19. Specimen: peripheral blood. The CDR3 DNA reads TGTGCCAGCAGCGATAGGACAGGCGGGAACACTGAAGCTTTCTTT. It yields the protein CASSDRTGGNTEAFF.